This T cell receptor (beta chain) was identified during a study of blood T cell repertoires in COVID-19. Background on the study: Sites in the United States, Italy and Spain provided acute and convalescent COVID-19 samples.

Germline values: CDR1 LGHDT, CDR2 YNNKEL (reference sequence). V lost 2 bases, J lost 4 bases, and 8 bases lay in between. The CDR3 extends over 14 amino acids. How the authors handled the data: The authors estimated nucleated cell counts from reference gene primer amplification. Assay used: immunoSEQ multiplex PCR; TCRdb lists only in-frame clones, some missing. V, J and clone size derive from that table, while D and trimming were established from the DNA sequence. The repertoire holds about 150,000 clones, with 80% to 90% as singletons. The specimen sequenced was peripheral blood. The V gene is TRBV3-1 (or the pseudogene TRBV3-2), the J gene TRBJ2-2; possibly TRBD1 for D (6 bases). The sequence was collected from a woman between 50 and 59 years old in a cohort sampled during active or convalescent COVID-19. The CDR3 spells CASSQRGSTGELFF. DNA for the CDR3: TGTGCCAGCAGCCAAAGGGGGTCCACCGGGGAGCTGTTTTTT.